Each of the 27 T cell receptor beta chains below was sequenced from the same sample in a study of blood T cells in healthy people across ages. A second PCR, run for roughly 7 to 11 cycles, used a sample-barcoded 5' primer plus a J-beta primer mix. Each CDR3 protein gets one entry after TCRdb re-called the 5' RACE reads with MiXCR. The sample lists about 1.1 million distinct CDR3 sequences; more than 30% were seen once. Sequencing was performed on blood. These receptors were collected from a man aged 18 to 30 in good health.

V is TRBV12-5 and J is TRBJ2-7; D unresolved. CDR3 size: 11 residues. V lost 5 bases and J lost 7, with 9 bases in between. The V gene's germline CDR1 is LGHNT and CDR2 FRNRAP. The CDR3 nucleotides read TGTGCTAGTGGTACCGACAATGAGCAGTACTTC. Translating it yields CASGTDNEQYF.

Comments on this clonotype: Given a much more abundant clone one base away, this may be a read error. The gene calls are TRBV20-1 and TRBJ2-3; D perhaps matches TRBD2 (6 bases). This CDR3 region has 15 residues. Germline V gives CDR1 DFQATT, CDR2 SNEGSKA (reference sequence). As DNA, the CDR3 is TGCAGTGTTAGAGATCGGGTAGCGGGCACAGATACGCAGTATTTT. This encodes CSVRDRVAGTDTQYF.

The table lists this clonotype with a few counts. V usage is TRBV3-1 and J usage is TRBJ1-2; no clear D gene. This CDR3 contains 14 residues. Trimming pared 3 bases from V and 4 bases from J, leaving 12 bases between. Germline V gives CDR1 LGHDT, CDR2 YNNKEL (reference sequence). In DNA form, the CDR3 reads TGTGCCAGCAGCCAGGGCAGGAATCGCTATGGCTACACCTTC. As protein: CASSQGRNRYGYTF.

Note on this clonotype: Compared with germline, one end of the junction differs, possibly owing to a read error. The CDR3 DNA sequence: TGTACCAGCAGCCAAGGGACTAGCGGGGGGTATCACACAGATACGCAGTATTTT. This gives the protein CTSSQGTSGGYHTDTQYF. The rearrangement uses TRBV4-2 and TRBJ2-3, with 15 bases that match TRBD2. The germline V gene encodes CDR1 LGHNA and CDR2 YNFKEQ. CDR3 length: 18 amino acids.

The CDR3 sequence: CASSQVPGPDTQYF. Written as DNA, the CDR3 is TGTGCCAGCAGCCAAGTGCCCGGTCCAGATACGCAGTATTTT. This sequence joins TRBV3-1 and TRBJ2-3; D is unclear. The CDR3 sequence is 14 residues long. In germline, CDR1 is LGHDT, CDR2 YNNKEL (reference sequence). Deletions cut 1 base from V and 4 bases from J, with 9 bases between.

This clonotype has only a few counts. The rearrangement links TRBV15 to TRBJ2-3, with TRBD1 as a possible D gene (7 bases). This CDR3 contains 13 residues. From germline, CDR1 is LNHNV and CDR2 YYDKDF (reference sequence). The ends were cut back, 3 bases at V and 7 bases at J, with 11 bases in the middle. CDR3 in DNA: TGTGCCACCAGCAGGCAGGGGGACTATACGCAGTATTTT. Its protein product is CATSRQGDYTQYF.

The J gene is TRBJ1-1, the V gene TRBV21-1; the table names TRBD1, a call not compared with the DNA. TRBV21-1 corresponds to a pseudogene. CDR3 length equals 14 residues. The CDR3 DNA reads as TGTGCCAGCAGGATTGACAGGGTACCAACTGAAGCTTTCTTT. Residues: CASRIDRVPTEAFF.

The chain couples TRBV4-2 to TRBJ1-1; D ambiguous. The CDR3 is made up of 15 amino acids. The V and J ends lost 1 base and 4 bases respectively, with 13 bases between them. Germline V gives CDR1 LGHNA, CDR2 YNFKEQ. CDR3 sequence: CASSQVGIGSTEAFF. CDR3 DNA sequence: TGTGCCAGCAGCCAAGTCGGCATTGGGAGCACTGAAGCTTTCTTT.

This clonotype was counted between two and nine times. The genes are TRBV2 and TRBJ1-4; no reliable D call. V lost 4 bases and J 2 bases, leaving 8 bases between the germline ends. The CDR3 extends over 14 amino acids. Per the germline V gene, CDR1 is SNHLY and CDR2 is FYNNEI. CDR3 residues: CASSVRQTNEKLFF. The DNA of the CDR3 is TGTGCCAGCAGTGTACGGCAGACTAATGAAAAACTGTTTTTT. Filled out from reference TRBV2 and TRBJ1-4, the complete variable domain reads EPEVTQTPSHQVTQMGQEVILRCVPISNHLYFYWYRQILGQKVEFLVSFYNNEISEKSEIFDDQFSVERPDGSNFTLKIRSTKLEDSAMYFCASSVRQTNEKLFFGSGTQLSVL.

The CDR3: CASSQGRLAAPNTGELFF. Written as DNA, the CDR3 is TGCGCCAGCAGCCAAGGAAGACTAGCGGCGCCGAACACCGGGGAGCTGTTTTTT. V usage is TRBV4-1 and J usage is TRBJ2-2, with 9 bases aligning to TRBD2. CDR3 length: 18 residues. The germline gives CDR1 MGHRA, CDR2 YSYEKL. Unmatched junction bases numbered 6, after V lost 1 base and J lost 0 bases.

This clonotype was detected only once. The chain carries TRBV4-2 and TRBJ1-1; D uncertain. The CDR3 length is 16 residues. V was pared by 0 bases and J by 6 bases, with 17 bases between. Germline-derived CDR1 and CDR2 are LGHNA and YNFKEQ. The CDR3 bases are TGTGCCAGCAGCCAAGAGATGAAGACCCCTTGGGCTGAAGCTTTCTTT. It is translated as CASSQEMKTPWAEAFF.

There are a few counts of this clonotype. The rearrangement links TRBV10-3 to TRBJ1-2, with D perhaps TRBD1 (6 bases). Germline V CDR1 and CDR2: ENHRY, SYGVKD. Trimming removed 11 bases from V and 4 bases from J, with 17 bases in between. The CDR3 sequence is 13 residues long. The CDR3, as DNA: TGTGCCGGCCGGACGGGGGCCGGCTATGGCTACACCTTC. Its protein product is CAGRTGAGYGYTF.

The chain carries TRBV6-6 and TRBJ1-1; no definite D call. CDR1 and CDR2 (germline): MNHNY, SVGAGI (reference sequence). The CDR3 is 13 residues long. V dropped 6 bases and J dropped 1 base, with 9 bases sitting between them. The CDR3 is CASRQAGNTEAFF. CDR3 nucleotides: TGTGCCAGCAGGCAAGCAGGGAACACTGAAGCTTTCTTT.

V is TRBV3-1 and J is TRBJ2-5; maybe TRBD1 (6 bases). Germline V gene sequence: CDR1 LGHDT, CDR2 YNNKEL (reference sequence). The CDR3 has 15 amino acids. Trimming shortened V by 0 bases and J by 10 bases, and 18 bases separated the two germline ends. The CDR3 DNA sequence: TGTGCCAGCAGCCAAGATTGGGGGCCAGGGGCGATCCAGTACTTC. It translates to CASSQDWGPGAIQYF.

The gene calls are TRBV7-2 and TRBJ1-1; D gene ambiguous. The CDR3 sequence is 14 residues long. V was pared by 0 bases and J by 4 bases, with 9 bases between. Germline CDR1 reads SGHTA; CDR2 reads FQGNSA. The CDR3 protein is CASSLAQRSTEAFF. The DNA of the CDR3 is TGTGCCAGCAGCTTAGCGCAACGCAGCACTGAAGCTTTCTTT.

To note about this clonotype: A clone one base away is much larger, so this may be a read error. This rearrangement joins TRBV27 to TRBJ1-1; weak D call: TRBD1 (5 bases). In germline, CDR1 is MNHEY, CDR2 SMNVEV (reference sequence). This CDR3 comprises 13 residues. The CDR3 protein is CDSSYGGNTEAFF. CDR3 nucleotide sequence: TGTGACAGCAGTTACGGGGGGAACACTGAAGCTTTCTTT.

This clonotype was found a few times. The gene calls are TRBV12-3 or TRBV12-4 and TRBJ1-6; TRBD1 matches at 7 bases. V lost 2 bases, J lost 8 bases, and 9 bases stayed unmatched. The CDR3 loop spans 16 amino acids. The CDR3 region is CASSLRPTGRDSPLHF. In DNA, the CDR3 is TGTGCCAGCAGTTTACGCCCGACAGGGAGGGATTCACCCCTCCACTTT.

V is TRBV20-1 and J is TRBJ1-5; D gene uncertain. Germline V gene lookup returns CDR1 DFQATT and CDR2 SNEGSKA (reference sequence). Between the trimmed V and J ends, which lost 5 bases and 7 bases, there was a span of 15 bases. The CDR3 length is 13 residues. In DNA form, the CDR3 reads TGCAGTGCTTTGGGCCAGAAATTCCAGCCCCAGCATTTT. Translation gives CSALGQKFQPQHF.

This sequence joins TRBV6-2 or TRBV6-3 and TRBJ2-6; D is uncertain. V was trimmed by 4 bases and J by 0 bases, leaving 10 bases between them. Germline V gene lookup returns CDR1 MNHEY and CDR2 SVGEGT. The CDR3 runs 16 residues. The DNA of the CDR3 is TGTGCCAGCAGTTGGCTTCTCAGCTCTGGGGCCAACGTCCTGACTTTC. Translating it yields CASSWLLSSGANVLTF.

V gene TRBV12-5 combines with J gene TRBJ2-2; unclear D gene. Germline V CDR1 and CDR2: LGHNT, FRNRAP. This CDR3 comprises 13 residues. Between the trimmed V and J ends, which lost 7 bases and 5 bases, there was a span of 11 bases. As DNA, the CDR3 is TGTGCTAGTGCCAAGACGACGACCGGGGAGCTGTTTTTT. This translates into CASAKTTTGELFF.

This rearrangement joins TRBV20-1 to TRBJ2-2, with no clear D. The CDR3 has 13 amino acids. Germline CDR1 and CDR2: DFQATT and SNEGSKA (reference sequence). V dropped 0 bases and J dropped 7 bases, with 9 bases sitting between them. The CDR3 nucleotides read TGCAGTGCTAGAGATGTGGGCAACGGGGAGCTGTTTTTT. Residues: CSARDVGNGELFF.

This clonotype occurred a few times. The chain recombines TRBV27 with TRBJ1-2; D is possibly TRBD1 (5 bases). The V and J ends lost 6 bases and 0 bases respectively, with 14 bases between them. The germline gives CDR1 MNHEY, CDR2 SMNVEV (reference sequence). This CDR3 is 15 amino acids long. CDR3 in DNA: TGTGCCAGCAGCCGGTTAGGGACCTCTAACTATGGCTACACCTTC. It specifies CASSRLGTSNYGYTF.

This clonotype was seen a few times. V gene TRBV7-9 combines with J gene TRBJ2-1; D gene uncertain. This CDR3 spans 13 amino acids. Germline V gene data show CDR1 as SEHNR and CDR2 as FQNEAQ (reference sequence). Trimming pared 1 base from V and 1 base from J, leaving 2 bases between. DNA for the CDR3: TGTGCCAGCAGCTTAGAATCCTACAATGAGCAGTTCTTC. Translation gives CASSLESYNEQFF. The full variable domain, in which reference TRBV7-9 and TRBJ2-1 provide the parts outside the CDR3, is DTGVSQNPRHKITKRGQNVTFRCDPISEHNRLYWYRQTLGQGPEFLTYFQNEAQLEKSRLLSDRFSAERPKGSFSTLEIQRTEQGDSAMYLCASSLESYNEQFFGPGTRLTVL.

This clonotype was seen a few times. This chain joins TRBV7-9 and TRBJ2-3, with D possibly TRBD1 on 6 matching bases. V was pared by 6 bases and J by 3 bases, with 10 bases between. Per the germline V gene, CDR1 is SEHNR and CDR2 is FQNEAQ (reference sequence). CDR3 length: 13 amino acids. CDR3 region: CASRNRETDTQYF. DNA of the CDR3: TGTGCCAGCAGGAACAGGGAGACAGATACGCAGTATTTT.

This clonotype was observed a handful of times. The chain recombines TRBV12-3 or TRBV12-4 with TRBJ1-1, with 9 bases matching TRBD1. V was clipped by 10 bases and J by 5 bases; unmatched bases: 2. The CDR3 runs to 11 residues. In DNA form, the CDR3 reads TGTGCCACCGGGACAGGGACTGAAGCTTTCTTT. Translating gives CATGTGTEAFF.

This clonotype was detected only a few times. The chain links TRBV4-1 to TRBJ1-2; unclear D gene. From germline, CDR1 is MGHRA and CDR2 YSYEKL. The CDR3 totals 15 residues. V dropped 0 bases and J dropped 7 bases, with 15 bases sitting between them. The CDR3 DNA reads TGCGCCAGCAGCCAAGATGCCCAGATCGTTCCTGGCTACACCTTC. The encoded protein is CASSQDAQIVPGYTF.

V usage is TRBV6-5 and J usage is TRBJ2-3; D is undetermined. From germline, CDR1 is MNHEY and CDR2 SVGAGI. The CDR3 has 14 amino acids. Trimming took 0 bases from V and 6 from J, leaving 10 bases between them. The CDR3 sequence: CASSYSSVYDTQYF. The DNA of the CDR3 is TGTGCCAGCAGTTACTCTTCGGTGTATGATACGCAGTATTTT.